This T cell receptor beta chain is from a study of Graves' ophthalmopathy and Graves' hyperthyroidism. Broader study findings: Separation of ophthalmopathy from stable hyperthyroidism was achieved by a 13-signature model, at roughly 90% sensitivity and just over 80% specificity. Blood contained most expanded thyroid clonotypes exceeding 0.001 frequency.

V lost 6 bases and J lost 2, with 7 bases in between. This CDR3 is built from 13 residues. The germline V gene has CDR1 SNHLY and CDR2 FYNNEI. Amplification of the TCR beta CDR3 regions used RNA transcripts (as template). Scientists carried out first-round RT-PCR using HTBI primers and then a second-round multiplex PCR. TCRdb reprocessed the multiplex PCR reads via MiXCR and lists one record per CDR3 protein. The sample holds more than 1,000,000 distinct CDR3 sequences, about 35% seen once. Excluded: other autoimmune disease, uncontrolled infection, pregnancy or lactation. This clonotype was seen ten or more times. Its antigen is undetermined.

The rearrangement links TRBV2 to TRBJ2-2; tentative D call: TRBD2 (5 bases). The sequenced sample was peripheral blood or thyroid tissue (not recorded which). This receptor was taken from an adult man with Graves' hyperthyroidism. The CDR3 is CASRDSNTGELFF. DNA for the CDR3: TGTGCCAGCAGGGACTCCAACACCGGGGAGCTGTTTTTT.